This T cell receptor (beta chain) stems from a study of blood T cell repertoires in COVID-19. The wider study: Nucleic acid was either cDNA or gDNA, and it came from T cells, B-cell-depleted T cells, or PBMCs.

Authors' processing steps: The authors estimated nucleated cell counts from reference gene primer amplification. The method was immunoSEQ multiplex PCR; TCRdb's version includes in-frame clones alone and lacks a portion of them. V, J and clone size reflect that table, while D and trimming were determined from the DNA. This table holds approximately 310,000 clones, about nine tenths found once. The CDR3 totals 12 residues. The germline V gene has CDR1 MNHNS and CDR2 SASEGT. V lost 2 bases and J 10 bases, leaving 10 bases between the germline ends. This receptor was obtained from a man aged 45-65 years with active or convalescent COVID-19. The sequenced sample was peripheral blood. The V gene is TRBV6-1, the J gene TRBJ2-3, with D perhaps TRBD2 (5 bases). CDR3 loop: CASSEWRTAQYF. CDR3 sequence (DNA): TGTGCCAGCAGTGAATGGAGGACCGCGCAGTATTTT.